The sequence of this TCR beta chain was determined in a study of T-cell reconstitution after alpha-beta-depleted transplantation in children. Unique molecular identifiers tagged the TCRbeta library. TCRdb processed the PCR reads anew with MiXCR; each CDR3 protein has one entry. The sample lists about 600,000 distinct CDR3 sequences, roughly 23% seen once, with roughly 14% in the top ten. With 0 bases clipped from V and 4 bases from J, the junction kept 9 bases outside the gene matches. This CDR3 is built from 17 residues. The germline V gene has CDR1 MNHEY and CDR2 SVGAGI. This clonotype has more than one count but fewer than ten. The antigen remains undetermined. Overall study results and limits: Newly generated T cells supplied most T-cell counts and diversity one year post-transplant. Where alpha-beta T cells came from about two months after transplant was reportedly several hundred expanded graft clones.

Sequenced here: PBMCs, mostly from graft donor cells, sampled 360 days after TCRalphabeta/CD19-depleted stem cell transplant. The gene calls are TRBV6-5 and TRBJ2-5; TRBD1 matches at 9 bases. The origin of this receptor is a boy in the first two years of life who had a stem cell transplant for acute myeloid leukemia, so the T cells may come from the graft donor. As DNA, the CDR3 is TGTGCCAGCAGTTACTCGGCCGGGACAGGGTCTCGAGAGACCCAGTACTTC. It yields the protein CASSYSAGTGSRETQYF.